The 3 T cell receptor beta chains reported below all come from one sample, sequenced in a study of cytotoxic CD8 clonotypes in ibrutinib-treated CLL. Measured with immunoSEQ multiplex PCR; TCRdb has only the in-frame clones, and not every one. Of about 300,000 clones listed, approximately 76% were seen once; the top ten hold about 5.8%. The sample here was PBMCs, taken at disease progression, from a patient treated with ibrutinib. These receptors were collected from a human donor with chronic lymphocytic leukemia.

V is TRBV5-6 and J is TRBJ2-3; weak D call: TRBD1 (5 bases). The CDR3 contains 13 residues. The V gene lost 3 bases and the J gene lost 2 bases, with 7 bases spanning the gap. Germline lookup yields CDR1 SGHDT and CDR2 YYEEEE. The CDR3 spells CASSWTFTDTQYF. CDR3 in DNA: TGTGCCAGCAGCTGGACATTCACAGATACGCAGTATTTT.

V gene TRBV4-1 combines with J gene TRBJ1-1; D gene uncertain. This CDR3 is 13 amino acids long. Germline loops: CDR1 MGHRA, CDR2 YSYEKL. V gave up 4 bases and J gave up 4 bases, with 10 bases separating them. CDR3 in DNA: TGCGCCAGCAGCCCCGAAGCTGGCACTGAAGCTTTCTTT. Encoded protein: CASSPEAGTEAFF.

V gene TRBV6-6 combines with J gene TRBJ1-1; 7 bases agree with TRBD1. This CDR3 spans 15 amino acids. In germline, CDR1 is MNHNY, CDR2 SVGAGI (reference sequence). The trim removed 5 bases at V and 3 bases at J, leaving 9 bases unmatched. CDR3 residues: CASSLRQGGDTEAFF. The CDR3 coding sequence is TGTGCCAGCAGTCTTCGACAGGGCGGGGACACTGAAGCTTTCTTT.